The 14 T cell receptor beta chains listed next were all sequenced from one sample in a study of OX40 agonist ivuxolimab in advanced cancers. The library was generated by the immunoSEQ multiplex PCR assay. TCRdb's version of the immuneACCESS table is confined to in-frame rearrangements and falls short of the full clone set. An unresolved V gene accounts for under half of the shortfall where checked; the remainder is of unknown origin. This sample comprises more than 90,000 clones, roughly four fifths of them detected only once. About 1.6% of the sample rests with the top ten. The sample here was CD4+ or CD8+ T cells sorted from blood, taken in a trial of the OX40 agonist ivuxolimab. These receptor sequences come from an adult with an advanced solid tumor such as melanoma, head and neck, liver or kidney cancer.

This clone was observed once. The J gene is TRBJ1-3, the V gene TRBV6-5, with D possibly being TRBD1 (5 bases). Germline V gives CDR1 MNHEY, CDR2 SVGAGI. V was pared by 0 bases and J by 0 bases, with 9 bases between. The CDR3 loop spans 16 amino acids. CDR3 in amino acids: CASSYSGGSSGNTIYF. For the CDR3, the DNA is TGTGCCAGCAGTTACTCGGGGGGGAGCTCTGGAAACACCATATATTTT.

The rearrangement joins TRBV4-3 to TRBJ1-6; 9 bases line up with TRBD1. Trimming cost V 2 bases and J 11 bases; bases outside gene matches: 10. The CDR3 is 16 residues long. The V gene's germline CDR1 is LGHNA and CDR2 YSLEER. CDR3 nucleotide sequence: TGCGCCAGCAGCCAACAGAGTGGACAGGGGTCGCCACCCCTCCACTTT. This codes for CASSQQSGQGSPPLHF.

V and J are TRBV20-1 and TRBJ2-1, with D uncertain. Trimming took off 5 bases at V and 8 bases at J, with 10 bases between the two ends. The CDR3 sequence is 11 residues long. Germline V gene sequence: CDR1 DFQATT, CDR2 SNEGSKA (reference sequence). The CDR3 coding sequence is TGCAGTGCTGCGAGGAGCGATGAGCAGTTCTTC. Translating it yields CSAARSDEQFF.

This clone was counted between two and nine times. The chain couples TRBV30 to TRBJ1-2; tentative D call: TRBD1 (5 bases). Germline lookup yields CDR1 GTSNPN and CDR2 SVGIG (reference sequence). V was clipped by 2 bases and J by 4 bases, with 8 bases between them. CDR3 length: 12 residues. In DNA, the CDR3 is TGTGCCTGGAGTTCACAGGTCTATGGCTACACCTTC. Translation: CAWSSQVYGYTF.

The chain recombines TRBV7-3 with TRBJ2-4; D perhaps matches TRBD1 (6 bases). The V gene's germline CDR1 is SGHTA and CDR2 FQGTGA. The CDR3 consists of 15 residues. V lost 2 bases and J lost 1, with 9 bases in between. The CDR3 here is CASSLSGAAKNIQYF. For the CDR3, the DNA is TGTGCCAGCAGCTTATCAGGGGCGGCCAAAAACATTCAGTACTTC.

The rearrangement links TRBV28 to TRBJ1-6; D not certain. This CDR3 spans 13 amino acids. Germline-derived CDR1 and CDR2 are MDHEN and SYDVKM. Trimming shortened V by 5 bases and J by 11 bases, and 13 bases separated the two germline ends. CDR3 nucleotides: TGTGCCAGCAGTGAGATCCGGGATACACCCCTCCACTTT. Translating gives CASSEIRDTPLHF.

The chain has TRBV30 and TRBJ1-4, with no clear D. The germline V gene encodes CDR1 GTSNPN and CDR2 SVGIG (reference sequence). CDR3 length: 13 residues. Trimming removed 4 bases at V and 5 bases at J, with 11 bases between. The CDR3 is CAWNRAINEKLFF. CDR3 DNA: TGTGCCTGGAACAGAGCCATAAATGAAAAACTGTTTTTT.

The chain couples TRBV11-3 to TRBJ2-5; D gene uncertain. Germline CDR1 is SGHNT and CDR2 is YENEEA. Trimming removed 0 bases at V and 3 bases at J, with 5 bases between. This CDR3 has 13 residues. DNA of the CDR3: TGTGCCAGCAGCTTAGATCAGGAAGAGACCCAGTACTTC. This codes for CASSLDQEETQYF.

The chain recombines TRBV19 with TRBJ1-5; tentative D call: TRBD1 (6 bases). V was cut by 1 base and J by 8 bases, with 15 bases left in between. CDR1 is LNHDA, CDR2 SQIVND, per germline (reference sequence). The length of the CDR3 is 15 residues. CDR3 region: CASSIGGGLGKPQHF. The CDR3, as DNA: TGTGCCAGTAGTATAGGGGGGGGCCTAGGAAAGCCCCAGCATTTT. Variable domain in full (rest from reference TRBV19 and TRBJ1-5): DGGITQSPKYLFRKEGQNVTLSCEQNLNHDAMYWYRQDPGQGLRLIYYSQIVNDFQKGDIAEGYSVSREKKESFPLTVTSAQKNPTAFYLCASSIGGGLGKPQHFGDGTRLSIL.

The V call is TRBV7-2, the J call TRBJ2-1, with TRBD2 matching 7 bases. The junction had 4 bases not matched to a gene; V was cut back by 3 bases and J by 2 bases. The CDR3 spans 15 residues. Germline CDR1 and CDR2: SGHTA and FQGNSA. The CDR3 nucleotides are TGTGCCAGCAGCTTGAGGCTAGCGGCCTACAATGAGCAGTTCTTC. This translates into CASSLRLAAYNEQFF. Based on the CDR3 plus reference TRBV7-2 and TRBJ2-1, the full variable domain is GAGVSQSPSNKVTEKGKDVELRCDPISGHTALYWYRQSLGQGLEFLIYFQGNSAPDKSGLPSDRFSAERTGGSVSTLTIQRTQQEDSAVYLCASSLRLAAYNEQFFGPGTRLTVL.

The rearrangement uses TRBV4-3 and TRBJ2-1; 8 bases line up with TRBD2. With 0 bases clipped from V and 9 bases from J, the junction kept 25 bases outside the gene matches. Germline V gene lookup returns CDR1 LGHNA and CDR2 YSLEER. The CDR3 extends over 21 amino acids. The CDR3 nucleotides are TGCGCCAGCAGCCAAGAGGCCGCGACAGTTGTATGGGGGACTAGGACCAGTGAGCAGTTCTTC. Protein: CASSQEAATVVWGTRTSEQFF.

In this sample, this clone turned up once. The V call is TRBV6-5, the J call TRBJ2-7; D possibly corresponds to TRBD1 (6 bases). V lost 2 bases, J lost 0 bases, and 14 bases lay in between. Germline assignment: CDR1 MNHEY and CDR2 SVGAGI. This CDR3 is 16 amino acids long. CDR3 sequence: CASSYGGRGGSYEQYF. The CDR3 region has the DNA TGTGCCAGCAGTTACGGTGGCAGGGGCGGCTCCTACGAGCAGTACTTC.

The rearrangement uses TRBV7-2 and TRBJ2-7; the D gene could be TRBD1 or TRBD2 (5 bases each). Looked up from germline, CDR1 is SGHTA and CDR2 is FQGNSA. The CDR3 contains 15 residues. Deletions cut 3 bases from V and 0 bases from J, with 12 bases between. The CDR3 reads CASSLGTLGSYEQYF. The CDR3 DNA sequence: TGTGCCAGCAGCTTGGGGACCCTAGGCTCCTACGAGCAGTACTTC.

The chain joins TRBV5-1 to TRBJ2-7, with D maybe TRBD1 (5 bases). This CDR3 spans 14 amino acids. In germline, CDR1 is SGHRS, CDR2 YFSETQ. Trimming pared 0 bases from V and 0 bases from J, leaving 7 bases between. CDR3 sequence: CASSLAGNSYEQYF. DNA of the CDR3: TGCGCCAGCAGCTTGGCAGGGAACTCCTACGAGCAGTACTTC. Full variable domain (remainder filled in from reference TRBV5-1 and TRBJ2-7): KAGVTQTPRYLIKTRGQQVTLSCSPISGHRSVSWYQQTPGQGLQFLFEYFSETQRNKGNFPGRFSGRQFSNSRSEMNVSTLELGDSALYLCASSLAGNSYEQYFGPGTRLTVT.